These 6 T cell receptor beta chains share one sample of origin, sequenced in a study of T cell responses to AZD1222 COVID-19 vaccine. Method: immunoSEQ multiplex PCR; TCRdb's copy keeps in-frame clones and lacks some. The sample carries some 96,000 clones, around 90% recorded once. The specimen comprised peripheral blood, sampled on day 0 of AZD1222 vaccination. These receptors all stem from an adult in good health.

The rearrangement uses TRBV25-1 and TRBJ1-3, with D unresolved. CDR1 is MGHDK and CDR2 is SYGVNS in the germline V gene. The CDR3 covers 14 residues. V was clipped by 9 bases and J by 0 bases, with 12 bases between them. In DNA form, the CDR3 reads TGTGCCAGTACTACACGGTTCTCTGGAAACACCATATATTTT. Translating gives CASTTRFSGNTIYF.

V and J are TRBV6-5 and TRBJ1-1; perhaps TRBD1 as D (5 bases). V shed 7 bases and J shed 12 bases, with 18 bases lying between them. The CDR3 loop spans 12 amino acids. Per the germline V gene, CDR1 is MNHEY and CDR2 is SVGAGI. CDR3 sequence: CASTGWAGTTFF. For the CDR3, the DNA is TGTGCCAGCACGGGATGGGCCGGGACGACTTTCTTT.

In DNA form, the CDR3 reads TGTGCCAGCAGCTTGTTGGGACATCCTGAGAACACTGAAGCTTTCTTT. It translates to CASSLLGHPENTEAFF. This rearrangement joins TRBV5-6 to TRBJ1-1, with a possible D match to TRBD1 (6 bases). Germline V CDR1 and CDR2: SGHDT, YYEEEE. V was shortened by 1 base and J by 1 base, with 14 bases between the two germline ends. The CDR3 spans 16 residues.

This clone was seen only a few times. The rearrangement uses TRBV15 and TRBJ2-3; TRBD2 agrees at 11 bases. There are 16 residues in the CDR3. J was trimmed by 4 bases and V by 0 bases; bases with no gene match: 3. Germline V gives CDR1 LNHNV, CDR2 YYDKDF (reference sequence). In DNA form, the CDR3 reads TGTGCCACCAGCAGAGAGGGGACTAGCGGTTCAGATACGCAGTATTTT. It specifies CATSREGTSGSDTQYF.

The chain employs TRBV7-9 and TRBJ1-2, with D tentatively TRBD1 (6 bases). The CDR3 has 15 residues. Looked up from germline, CDR1 is SEHNR and CDR2 is FQNEAQ (reference sequence). V was clipped by 0 bases and J by 8 bases, with 16 bases between them. CDR3 amino acids: CASSLAGHPFGGYTF. The CDR3 DNA reads TGTGCCAGCAGCTTAGCGGGACACCCGTTTGGGGGCTACACCTTC.

V is TRBV19 and J is TRBJ1-4; 7 nucleotides align to TRBD1. V was pared by 5 bases and J by 5 bases, with 8 bases of the junction left unmatched. The length of the CDR3 is 15 residues. Germline V CDR1 and CDR2: LNHDA, SQIVND (reference sequence). DNA of the CDR3: TGTGCCAGTAGTCCCCGACAGGGAGAAAATGAAAAACTGTTTTTT. Translating it yields CASSPRQGENEKLFF.